The 27 T cell receptor beta chains below all came from one sample that was sequenced in a study of cytomegalovirus exposure and HLA in healthy donors. 13 Jbeta primers and 60 Vbeta primers were used for the PCR. The repertoire was sequenced with immunoSEQ multiplex PCR; TCRdb's copy has only in-frame clones and lacks some. The sample contains around 100,000 clones, roughly 70% of which appear only once. The sequenced sample was PBMCs. All receptors come from a man aged 40-49 years in good health and CMV-seropositive.

V gene TRBV9 combines with J gene TRBJ1-5; TRBD1 might be the D (6 bases). The CDR3 totals 16 residues. From germline, CDR1 is SGDLS and CDR2 YYNGEE. Trimming shortened V by 0 bases and J by 2 bases, and 12 bases separated the two germline ends. CDR3 nucleotide sequence: TGTGCCAGCAGCGTAGAGGGGGGGCTGGGCAATCAGCCCCAGCATTTT. Its protein product is CASSVEGGLGNQPQHF.

Only a few counts were recorded for this clone. The chain carries TRBV10-1 and TRBJ1-5, with 7 bases fitting TRBD1. V was clipped by 2 bases and J by 6 bases; unmatched bases: 1. The germline V gene encodes CDR1 WNHNN and CDR2 SYGVQD (reference sequence). This CDR3 is built from 13 residues. The CDR3 loop reads CASSENRGQPQHF. The DNA of the CDR3 is TGCGCCAGCAGTGAGAACAGGGGTCAGCCCCAGCATTTT.

V is TRBV9 and J is TRBJ2-1; 13 bases map to TRBD2. The junction had 5 bases not matched to a gene; V was cut back by 0 bases and J by 8 bases. CDR1 SGDLS and CDR2 YYNGEE come from the germline V gene. The length of the CDR3 is 16 residues. Written as DNA, the CDR3 is TGTGCCAGCAGCGTAGGGACTAGCGGGAGTCGGGATGAGCAGTTCTTC. Protein product: CASSVGTSGSRDEQFF. Full variable domain (missing parts from reference TRBV9 and TRBJ2-1): DSGVTQTPKHLITATGQRVTLRCSPRSGDLSVYWYQQSLDQGLQFLIQYYNGEERAKGNILERFSAQQFPDLHSELNLSSLELGDSALYFCASSVGTSGSRDEQFFGPGTRLTVL.

The genes are TRBV4-1 and TRBJ1-1, with a tentative D call TRBD1 (6 bases). Per germline, CDR1 MGHRA and CDR2 YSYEKL. Trimming took off 0 bases at V and 1 base at J, with 9 bases between the two ends. This CDR3 has 15 amino acids. This CDR3 is CASSQDGGWNTEAFF. The CDR3 DNA reads TGCGCCAGCAGCCAAGATGGGGGCTGGAACACTGAAGCTTTCTTT.

The rearrangement uses TRBV11-1 and TRBJ2-1; TRBD2 matches 9 bases. The CDR3 spans 17 residues. Germline trimming cut 2 bases from V and 0 bases from J; bases unmatched to any gene: 5. Germline CDR1 is SGHAT and CDR2 is FQDESV (reference sequence). CDR3 in amino acids: CASSLRLAESSYNEQFF. The CDR3 DNA is TGTGCCAGCAGCTTAAGACTAGCGGAGAGCTCCTACAATGAGCAGTTCTTC.

The chain recombines TRBV5-6 with TRBJ2-5; D call uncertain. The J call may be wrong; the DNA end is better matched by TRBJ2-7. The CDR3 runs 15 residues. Germline V gene lookup returns CDR1 SGHDT and CDR2 YYEEEE. The chain's CDR3 is CASSLAGQPYYEQYF. The CDR3 DNA reads as TGTGCCAGCAGCTTGGCTGGCCAGCCTTACTACGAGCAGTACTTC.

The V gene is TRBV6-6, the J gene TRBJ2-7; D may be TRBD2 (6 bases). Trimming took 9 bases from V and 0 from J, leaving 15 bases between them. There are 14 residues in the CDR3. Germline V gene data show CDR1 as MNHNY and CDR2 as SVGAGI (reference sequence). DNA for the CDR3: TGTGCCAGTTCGGAGGGAGTGAGCTCCTACGAGCAGTACTTC. Amino acids: CASSEGVSSYEQYF.

This chain uses TRBV10-3 with TRBJ1-5, with 7 nucleotides matching TRBD1. CDR3 length: 15 amino acids. Losses at the gene ends were 10 bases for V and 1 base for J; bases not matched to a gene: 10. Germline values: CDR1 ENHRY, CDR2 SYGVKD. The CDR3 nucleotides are TGTGCCACCCGTACGACAGGGCAGAGCAATCAGCCCCAGCATTTT. Protein product: CATRTTGQSNQPQHF.

Only a few counts were recorded for this clone. The chain uses TRBV2 and TRBJ2-6; possible D gene TRBD1, 6 bases. Germline CDR1 and CDR2: SNHLY and FYNNEI. The ends were cut back, 5 bases at V and 0 bases at J, with 11 bases in the middle. This CDR3 is 16 amino acids long. The CDR3 spells CASSKTGLSGANVLTF. As DNA, the CDR3 is TGTGCCAGCAGTAAGACAGGCCTCTCTGGGGCCAACGTCCTGACTTTC.

The gene calls are TRBV4-1 and TRBJ2-7; D is possibly TRBD2 (5 bases). The V end was cut by 0 bases, the J end by 3 bases, with 12 bases between. Germline V gene sequence: CDR1 MGHRA, CDR2 YSYEKL. This CDR3 is built from 15 residues. The CDR3 DNA reads TGCGCCAGCAGCCAAGAGTTTAGCGACGGCTACGAGCAGTACTTC. Residues: CASSQEFSDGYEQYF.

This clone was seen repeatedly, ten times or more. The CDR3 nucleotides are TGTGCCATCAGCGGACAGGGCAATCAGCCCCAGCATTTT. Amino acid sequence: CAISGQGNQPQHF. The V call is TRBV10-3, the J call TRBJ1-5; 7 positions agree with TRBD1. With 6 bases clipped from V and 2 bases from J, the junction kept 1 base outside the gene matches. In germline, CDR1 is ENHRY, CDR2 SYGVKD. CDR3 length: 13 amino acids.

V is TRBV5-1 and J is TRBJ2-1; 13 bases are shared with TRBD2. The junction had 6 bases not matched to a gene; V was cut back by 5 bases and J by 7 bases. The CDR3 consists of 15 residues. CDR1 is SGHRS and CDR2 is YFSETQ in the germline V gene. CDR3 in DNA: TGCGCCAGCAGATCCACTAGCGGGGGGGGTAATGAGCAGTTCTTC. Protein: CASRSTSGGGNEQFF. Full variable domain (missing parts from reference TRBV5-1 and TRBJ2-1): KAGVTQTPRYLIKTRGQQVTLSCSPISGHRSVSWYQQTPGQGLQFLFEYFSETQRNKGNFPGRFSGRQFSNSRSEMNVSTLELGDSALYLCASRSTSGGGNEQFFGPGTRLTVL.

This clone was counted between two and nine times. The chain uses TRBV4-3 and TRBJ1-3; weak D call: TRBD1 (6 bases). The CDR3 spans 16 residues. CDR1 is LGHNA and CDR2 is YSLEER in the germline V gene. Trimming stripped 1 base from V and 4 bases from J, with 14 bases between. CDR3 DNA sequence: TGCGCCAGCAGCCAAGTACTCGGGACATTCGGAAACACCATATATTTT. Residues: CASSQVLGTFGNTIYF.

Notes on this clone: Sequence at one end of the junction differs from germline and may be a read error. The sample carries other DNA sequences with the same CDR3. The chain has TRBV6-5 and TRBJ1-2; D not certain. There are 13 residues in the CDR3. Per germline, CDR1 MNHEY and CDR2 SVGAGI. The CDR3 coding sequence is TGCGCCAGCAGTCGCGGCCCTAACTATGGCTACACCTTC. Translated: CASSRGPNYGYTF.

The gene calls are TRBV10-1 and TRBJ2-7; 7 bases are a match to TRBD2. The CDR3 is 15 amino acids. Losses at the gene ends were 4 bases for V and 0 bases for J; bases not matched to a gene: 6. The germline V gene has CDR1 WNHNN and CDR2 SYGVQD (reference sequence). The CDR3 reads CASSGPSGSSYEQYF. CDR3 sequence (DNA): TGCGCCAGCAGTGGACCTAGCGGCAGCTCCTACGAGCAGTACTTC.

The chain recombines TRBV28 with TRBJ2-1; the match to TRBD1 covers 9 bases. The CDR3 consists of 13 residues. The V gene's germline CDR1 is MDHEN and CDR2 SYDVKM. Trimming at V came to 5 bases and at J to 10 bases, leaving 6 bases not matched to a gene. CDR3 bases: TGTGCCAGCAGTGCCGGGACAGGGATCGAGCAGTTCTTC. It specifies CASSAGTGIEQFF.

The rearrangement links TRBV5-4 to TRBJ1-2, with 7 positions matching TRBD1. The CDR3 length is 15 residues. Germline-derived CDR1 and CDR2 are SGHNT and YYREEE (reference sequence). V dropped 4 bases and J dropped 0; count of bases not matched to a gene: 6. As DNA, the CDR3 is TGTGCCAGCAGCCCGGGACAGCTAACTAACTATGGCTACACCTTC. Translating gives CASSPGQLTNYGYTF.

This clone was counted a single time. The rearrangement uses TRBV19 and TRBJ2-7, with 14 positions matching TRBD2. This CDR3 is built from 17 residues. Germline CDR1 reads LNHDA; CDR2 reads SQIVND (reference sequence). Trimming at V came to 5 bases and at J to 0 bases, leaving 6 bases not matched to a gene. CDR3 in amino acids: CASSLKGTSGSSYEQYF. The CDR3 DNA sequence: TGTGCCAGTAGTCTGAAAGGGACTAGCGGGAGCTCCTACGAGCAGTACTTC.

The chain uses TRBV2 and TRBJ2-2; 7 bases agree with TRBD1. The germline V gene has CDR1 SNHLY and CDR2 FYNNEI. V dropped 2 bases and J dropped 0; count of bases not matched to a gene: 3. CDR3 length equals 16 residues. CDR3 protein: CASSEQGTANTGELFF. The CDR3 DNA is TGTGCCAGCAGTGAACAGGGGACAGCGAACACCGGGGAGCTGTTTTTT.

This chain joins TRBV25-1 and TRBJ2-7; 9 bases are shared with TRBD1. The CDR3 is made up of 15 amino acids. In germline, CDR1 is MGHDK, CDR2 SYGVNS. The junction had 8 bases not matched to a gene; V was cut back by 4 bases and J by 4 bases. CDR3 loop: CASSGVTGTGYEQYV. The CDR3 coding sequence is TGTGCCAGCAGTGGGGTAACCGGGACAGGGTACGAGCAGTACGTC.

This chain uses TRBV9 with TRBJ1-2; TRBD1 aligns across 7 bases. The CDR3 runs 13 residues. Germline V gene data show CDR1 as SGDLS and CDR2 as YYNGEE. V trimming: 3 bases; J trimming: 4 bases; junction bases outside the gene matches: 3. The chain's CDR3 is CASSGRDSYGYTF. The DNA for the CDR3 is TGTGCCAGCAGCGGCCGGGACAGCTATGGCTACACCTTC. Looking up the rest from reference TRBV9 and TRBJ1-2 gives the full variable domain: DSGVTQTPKHLITATGQRVTLRCSPRSGDLSVYWYQQSLDQGLQFLIQYYNGEERAKGNILERFSAQQFPDLHSELNLSSLELGDSALYFCASSGRDSYGYTFGSGTRLTVV.

V is TRBV4-3 and J is TRBJ2-1, with 7 nucleotides matching TRBD2. The CDR3 contains 16 residues. In germline, CDR1 is LGHNA, CDR2 YSLEER. With V trimmed by 0 bases and J by 8 bases, 10 bases remained unmatched. The CDR3 DNA reads TGCGCCAGCAGCCAAGAGAGGGGAAGTGGGAGGGATGAGCAGTTCTTC. This codes for CASSQERGSGRDEQFF.

This clone was detected once. The chain links TRBV19 to TRBJ2-1, with TRBD2 matching over 11 bases. V dropped 7 bases and J dropped 0; count of bases not matched to a gene: 2. CDR1 and CDR2 from the germline V gene are LNHDA and SQIVND (reference sequence). This CDR3 region has 15 residues. The CDR3 here is CASNLAGGSYNEQFF. In DNA form, the CDR3 reads TGTGCCAGTAATCTAGCGGGAGGCTCCTACAATGAGCAGTTCTTC.

V gene TRBV6-1 combines with J gene TRBJ2-7, with D possibly being TRBD1 (6 bases). The V gene lost 6 bases and the J gene lost 2 bases, with 17 bases spanning the gap. The germline CDR1 and CDR2 sequences are MNHNS and SASEGT. The length of the CDR3 is 15 residues. Here the CDR3 reads CASRPGQSRTYEQYF. Here the CDR3 DNA reads TGTGCCAGCAGACCTGGACAGTCTCGAACCTACGAGCAGTACTTC.

The chain carries TRBV28 and TRBJ2-1, with D maybe TRBD1 (6 bases). The CDR3 spans 15 residues. V was trimmed by 6 bases and J by 10 bases, leaving 22 bases between them. Germline V CDR1 and CDR2: MDHEN, SYDVKM. CDR3 sequence (DNA): TGTGCCAGCAGGTTCATTTCCGGGACAAGACTAGAGCAGTTCTTC. It is translated as CASRFISGTRLEQFF.

This clone was picked up a small number of times. V usage is TRBV28 and J usage is TRBJ1-4; D perhaps matches TRBD1 (6 bases). This CDR3 spans 16 amino acids. V was clipped by 7 bases and J by 2 bases, with 17 bases between them. CDR1 is MDHEN and CDR2 is SYDVKM in the germline V gene. In DNA, the CDR3 is TGTGCCAGCACCGGGACGGGGGGCGCCACTAATGAAAAACTGTTTTTT. Translated: CASTGTGGATNEKLFF.

The gene calls are TRBV5-1 and TRBJ2-1; D might be TRBD2 (5 bases). The CDR3 sequence is 17 residues long. Germline CDR1 is SGHRS and CDR2 is YFSETQ. The V end was cut by 0 bases, the J end by 8 bases, with 21 bases between. In DNA form, the CDR3 reads TGCGCCAGCAGCTTGGCCAATCGGCGGGTACCCCCGGATGAGCAGTTCTTC. It is translated as CASSLANRRVPPDEQFF.